This is a list of T cell receptor beta chains from one sample in a study of spatial heterogeneity in lung cancer. TCRdb used MiXCR to reprocess the 5' RACE reads, holding one entry per CDR3 protein. The sample contains some 23,000 distinct CDR3 sequences, 8.8% of which appear only once. The input for sequencing was lung tumor tissue, taken at surgery. Every receptor here comes from a male donor with early-stage non-small cell lung cancer. Each CDR3 is given with its conserved first and last residue. Each record gives: V gene, J gene, CDR3 protein.

>TRBV5-1|TRBJ2-7
CASSLQGDYEQYF
>TRBV6-5|TRBJ2-1
CASSISGGYNEQFF
>TRBV7-6|TRBJ2-3
CASSRSGIHADTQYF
>TRBV10-3|TRBJ1-3
CAIGGGPAGLGNTIYF
>TRBV7-2|TRBJ1-5
CASSLEGRQPQHF
>TRBV4-3|TRBJ2-3
CASSQTLRLSPQYF
>TRBV5-1|TRBJ2-1
CASSLEVAGGFDEQFF
>TRBV9|TRBJ2-1
CASSAPRTGSNEQFF
>TRBV27|TRBJ2-7
CASSLAAGRYEQYF
>TRBV6-2/TRBV6-3|TRBJ2-7
CASSYPTYEQYF
>TRBV7-2|TRBJ2-1
CASSRAQGFPEQFF
>TRBV7-2|TRBJ2-7
CASSFSGAYEQYF
>TRBV28|TRBJ2-3
CASNSGGISVSGTDTQYF
>TRBV5-5|TRBJ1-4
CASSFPGTTNEKLFF
>TRBV5-1|TRBJ2-7
CASSFLAGNEQYF
>TRBV5-5|TRBJ2-3
CASSLSTSGGTDTQYF
>TRBV29-1|TRBJ1-1
CSAGQKAFF
>TRBV28|TRBJ2-2
CASRSDLLSSGFTGELFF
>TRBV27|TRBJ2-3
CASRTSLGTDTQYF
>TRBV10-1|TRBJ2-5
CANIAGGPQETQYF
>TRBV5-6|TRBJ2-5
CASLWTGQETQYF
>TRBV27|TRBJ2-3
CASSIRTGRVDTQYF
>TRBV6-2/TRBV6-3|TRBJ2-2
CASSDGDRGATGELFF
>TRBV23-1|TRBJ2-1
CASSQSNPRDMNEQFF
>TRBV28|TRBJ1-1
CASKGRQGESVNTEAFF
>TRBV6-5|TRBJ2-7
CASSYRREGRHEQYF
>TRBV20-1|TRBJ2-7
CSAGGTSGRGEQYF
>TRBV2|TRBJ1-4
CASSEEGVGKLFF
>TRBV5-1|TRBJ1-3
CASSARTGAYSGNTIYF
>TRBV6-1|TRBJ2-7
CASSRDTEPPSYEQYF
>TRBV29-1|TRBJ2-2
CSVGLAGGTGELFF
>TRBV24-1|TRBJ2-5
CATSDVQGSRTETQYF
>TRBV9|TRBJ2-3
CASSVAVYTDTQYF
>TRBV29-1|TRBJ1-2
CSVDGGAYGYTF
>TRBV9|TRBJ2-7
CASSVVDNREQYF
>TRBV9|TRBJ1-1
CASSALVRAATEAFF
>TRBV6-6|TRBJ2-5
CASSYVLAGGRETQYF
>TRBV15|TRBJ2-5
CATSRDRGQETQYF